This T cell receptor beta chain was captured in a study of control samples from healthy donors and cancer patients. The table came from immunoSEQ multiplex PCR; TCRdb's copy has only in-frame clones and leaves some out. Of 150,000 to 200,000 clones in the sample, about 91% are singletons; the top ten hold approximately 4.9%. Input material: blood. This TCR derives from a woman in her 30s in good health.

CDR3 in amino acids: CASSQDGGLGSPLHF. DNA for the CDR3: TGTGCCAGCAGCCAAGATGGAGGGTTAGGCTCACCCCTCCACTTT. The chain uses TRBV3-1 (or the pseudogene TRBV3-2) and TRBJ1-6; D ambiguous. Germline lookup yields CDR1 LGHDT and CDR2 YNNKEL (reference sequence). The CDR3 sequence is 15 residues long. The V and J ends lost 0 bases and 10 bases respectively, with 13 bases between them.